What follows are 5 T cell receptor beta chains derived from one specimen sequenced in a study of CD8+ T cells in alopecia areata. RNA was extracted and reverse transcribed into cDNA as the sequencing template. Produced via immunoSEQ multiplex PCR; TCRdb's table is partial and in-frame only. The sample records about 120,000 clones, roughly 69% being singletons. What was sequenced was CD4+ T cells sorted from blood. The source of these receptors is a human donor in good health.

V and J are TRBV4-1 and TRBJ1-6, with TRBD1 identical over 8 bases. The CDR3 has 14 residues. With V trimmed by 6 bases and J by 5 bases, 3 bases remained unmatched. Looked up from germline, CDR1 is MGHRA and CDR2 is YSYEKL. Here the CDR3 reads CASRWTGNNSPLHF. The CDR3 DNA is TGCGCCAGCAGATGGACAGGGAATAATTCACCCCTCCACTTT.

V gene TRBV7-9 combines with J gene TRBJ1-4; 8 positions match TRBD1. The germline V gene has CDR1 SEHNR and CDR2 FQNEAQ (reference sequence). CDR3 size: 14 residues. V shed 5 bases, J shed 5 bases, and the junction held 4 bases outside the gene matches. CDR3 nucleotide sequence: TGTGCCAGCAGCCTAGGACAGGGCAATGAAAAACTGTTTTTT. Its translation: CASSLGQGNEKLFF.

This clone has just a few counts. The chain uses TRBV29-1 and TRBJ2-7; 12 bases are shared with TRBD1. V shed 2 bases, J shed 5 bases, and the junction held 4 bases outside the gene matches. The CDR3 is made up of 14 amino acids. Germline CDR1 SQVTM, CDR2 ANQGSEA. The CDR3 spells CSVEFGTGGDEQYF. CDR3 DNA: TGCAGCGTTGAATTTGGGACAGGGGGCGACGAGCAGTACTTC.

This chain joins TRBV30 and TRBJ2-1; tentative D call: TRBD2 (5 bases). The germline V gene encodes CDR1 GTSNPN and CDR2 SVGIG (reference sequence). V lost 2 bases and J lost 8, with 13 bases in between. The CDR3 is 13 amino acids. DNA for the CDR3: TGTGCCTGGAGTCGATCGTTGGGAGATGAGCAGTTCTTC. This sequence encodes CAWSRSLGDEQFF.

CDR3 protein: CAIRVGGGHLSDTQYF. In nucleotides, the CDR3 is TGTGCCATCAGAGTGGGTGGGGGCCACCTTTCAGATACGCAGTATTTT. The rearrangement joins TRBV10-3 to TRBJ2-3; possibly TRBD1 for D (6 bases). The V gene's germline CDR1 is ENHRY and CDR2 SYGVKD. This CDR3 has 16 amino acids. Trimming cost V 6 bases and J 4 bases, with 20 bases left between them.